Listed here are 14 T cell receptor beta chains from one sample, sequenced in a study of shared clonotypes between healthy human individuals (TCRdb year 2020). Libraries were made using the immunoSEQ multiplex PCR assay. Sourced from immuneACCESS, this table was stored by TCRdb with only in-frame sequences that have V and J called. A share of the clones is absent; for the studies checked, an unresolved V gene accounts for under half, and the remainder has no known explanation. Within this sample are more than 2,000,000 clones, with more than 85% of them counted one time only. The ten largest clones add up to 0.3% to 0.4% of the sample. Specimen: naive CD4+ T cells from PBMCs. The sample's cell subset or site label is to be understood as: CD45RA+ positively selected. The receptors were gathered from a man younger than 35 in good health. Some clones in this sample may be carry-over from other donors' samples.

The DNA of the CDR3 is TGTGCCAGCAAAGACAGCAGTTATGGCTACACCTTC. Translating gives CASKDSSYGYTF. The rearrangement uses TRBV28 and TRBJ1-2; a possible D gene is TRBD1 (5 bases). This CDR3 contains 12 residues. The V and J ends lost 7 bases and 5 bases respectively, with 11 bases between them. Germline V gene lookup returns CDR1 MDHEN and CDR2 SYDVKM.

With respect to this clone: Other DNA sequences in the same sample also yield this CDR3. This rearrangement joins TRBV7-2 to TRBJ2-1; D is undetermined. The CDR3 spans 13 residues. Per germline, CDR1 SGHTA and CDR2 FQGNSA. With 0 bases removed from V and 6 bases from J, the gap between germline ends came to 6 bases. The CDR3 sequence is CASSLALGNEQFF. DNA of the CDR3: TGTGCCAGCAGCTTAGCCCTAGGCAATGAGCAGTTCTTC.

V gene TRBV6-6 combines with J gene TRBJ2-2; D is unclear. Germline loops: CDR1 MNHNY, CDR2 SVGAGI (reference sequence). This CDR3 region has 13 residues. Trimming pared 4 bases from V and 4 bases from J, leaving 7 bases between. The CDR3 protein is CASSSTTTGELFF. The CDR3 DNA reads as TGTGCCAGCAGTTCCACGACCACCGGGGAGCTGTTTTTT.

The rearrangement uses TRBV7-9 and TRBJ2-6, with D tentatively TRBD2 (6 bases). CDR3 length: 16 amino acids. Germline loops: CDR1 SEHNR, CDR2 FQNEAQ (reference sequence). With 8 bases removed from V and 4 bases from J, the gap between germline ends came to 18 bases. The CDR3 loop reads CASPLPGSLGANVLTF. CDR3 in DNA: TGTGCCAGCCCACTCCCCGGGAGTCTGGGGGCCAACGTCCTGACTTTC.

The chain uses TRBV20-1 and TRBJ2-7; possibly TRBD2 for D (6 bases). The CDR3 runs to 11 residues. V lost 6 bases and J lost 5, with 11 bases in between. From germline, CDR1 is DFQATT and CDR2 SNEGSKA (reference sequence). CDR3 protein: CSAALANEQYF. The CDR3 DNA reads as TGCAGTGCGGCACTAGCAAACGAGCAGTACTTC.

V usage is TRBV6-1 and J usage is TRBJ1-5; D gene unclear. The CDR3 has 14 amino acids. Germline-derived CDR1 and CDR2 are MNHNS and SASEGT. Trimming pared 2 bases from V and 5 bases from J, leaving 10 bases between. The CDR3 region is CASSEQRRDQPQHF. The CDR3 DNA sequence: TGTGCCAGCAGTGAACAGAGGAGGGATCAGCCCCAGCATTTT.

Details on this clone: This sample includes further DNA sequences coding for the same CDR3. The CDR3 bases are TGTGCCAGCAGTTATAGTCTAAACACCGGGGAGCTGTTTTTT. Translating gives CASSYSLNTGELFF. V is TRBV6-5 and J is TRBJ2-2; the D is unclear. This CDR3 contains 14 residues. V lost 3 bases to trimming and J lost 2 bases, with 7 bases between them. Germline V CDR1 and CDR2: MNHEY, SVGAGI.

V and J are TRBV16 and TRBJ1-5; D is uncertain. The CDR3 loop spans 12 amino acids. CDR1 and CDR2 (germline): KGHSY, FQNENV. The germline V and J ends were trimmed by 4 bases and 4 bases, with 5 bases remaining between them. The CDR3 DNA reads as TGTGCCAGCAGCCCACCGAATCAGCCCCAGCATTTT. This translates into CASSPPNQPQHF.

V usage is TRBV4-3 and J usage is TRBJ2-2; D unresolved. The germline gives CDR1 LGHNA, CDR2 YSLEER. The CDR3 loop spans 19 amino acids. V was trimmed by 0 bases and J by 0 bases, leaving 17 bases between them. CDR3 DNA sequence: TGCGCCAGCAGCCAAGATCTTGTTCCGGGCCTAACGAACACCGGGGAGCTGTTTTTT. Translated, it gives CASSQDLVPGLTNTGELFF.

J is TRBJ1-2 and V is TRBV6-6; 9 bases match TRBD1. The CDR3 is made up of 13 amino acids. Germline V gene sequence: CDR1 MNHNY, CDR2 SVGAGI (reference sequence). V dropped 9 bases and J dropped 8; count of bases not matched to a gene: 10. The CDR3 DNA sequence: TGTGCCAGATCAAAGGGACAGGGAGGGGGCTACACCTTC. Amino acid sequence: CARSKGQGGGYTF.

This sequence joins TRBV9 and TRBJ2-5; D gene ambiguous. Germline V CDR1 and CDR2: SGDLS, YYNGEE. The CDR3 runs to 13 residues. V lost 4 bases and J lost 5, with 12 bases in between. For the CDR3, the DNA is TGTGCCAGCAGCTCAGGTCTAAGGGAGACCCAGTACTTC. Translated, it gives CASSSGLRETQYF. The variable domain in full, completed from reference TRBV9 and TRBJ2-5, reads DSGVTQTPKHLITATGQRVTLRCSPRSGDLSVYWYQQSLDQGLQFLIQYYNGEERAKGNILERFSAQQFPDLHSELNLSSLELGDSALYFCASSSGLRETQYFGPGTRLLVL.

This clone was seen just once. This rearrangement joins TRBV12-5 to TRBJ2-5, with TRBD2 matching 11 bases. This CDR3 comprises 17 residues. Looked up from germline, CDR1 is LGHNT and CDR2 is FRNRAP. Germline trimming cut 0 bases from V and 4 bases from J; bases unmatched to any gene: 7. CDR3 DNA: TGTGCTAGTGGTTTGGTACTAGCGGGAGAGTCTCGAGAGACCCAGTACTTC. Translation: CASGLVLAGESRETQYF.

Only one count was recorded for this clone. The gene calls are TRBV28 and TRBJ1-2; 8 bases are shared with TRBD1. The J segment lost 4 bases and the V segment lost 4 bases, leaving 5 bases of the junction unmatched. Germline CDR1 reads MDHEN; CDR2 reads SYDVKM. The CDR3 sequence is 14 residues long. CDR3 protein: CASSSPGGGYGYTF. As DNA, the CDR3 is TGTGCCAGCAGTTCACCAGGGGGCGGCTATGGCTACACCTTC.

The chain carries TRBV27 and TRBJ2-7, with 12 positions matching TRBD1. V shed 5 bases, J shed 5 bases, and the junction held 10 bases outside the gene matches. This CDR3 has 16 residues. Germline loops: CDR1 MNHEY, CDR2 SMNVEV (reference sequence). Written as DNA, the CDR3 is TGTGCCAGCAGTCCTAGCCGGGACAGGGGGCGACACGAGCAGTACTTC. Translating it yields CASSPSRDRGRHEQYF.